The source of this TCR beta chain is a study of long-term antiretroviral therapy in people with HIV. By share, this clone ranks as medium-sized. This CDR3 spans 11 amino acids. V lost 3 bases to trimming and J lost 6 bases, with 8 bases between them. CDR1 and CDR2 from the germline V gene are SQVTM and ANQGSEA. Assay version v3.0 of immunoSEQ was used, and it was run at survey level. Data came from immunoSEQ multiplex PCR; TCRdb stores just in-frame clones and leaves some out. The table has tens of thousands of clones, approximately 87% seen once. This material consisted of unsorted PBMCs, taken 1.2 years after starting antiretroviral therapy. The TCR originated in a woman in her forties or fifties with HIV. This chain connects TRBV29-1 to TRBJ1-1, with D possibly matching TRBD1 (5 bases). The CDR3 DNA reads as TGCAGCGTTGAGTCGGGGGCTGAAGCTTTCTTT. Protein product: CSVESGAEAFF.